The T cell receptor beta chain under discussion was sequenced for a study (dated by TCRdb to between 2020 and 2023). Concerning this clone itself: Its specific antigen is unknown. Base qualities were left out, and no much larger clone turns up one base away.

Survey-level sequencing on the immunoSEQ platform was used to profile TCR beta chain repertoires. As for how the authors treated the data: Repertoire diversity was measured with the inverse Simpson index, and CDR3 amino acid length spectratypes and V-J pairing frequencies were compared. Clonotypes specific to SARS-CoV-2, CMV, influenza A and EBV were annotated by matching TCR beta CDR3 sequences against VDJdb. The table was pulled from immuneACCESS by TCRdb, which kept in-frame rearrangements only. Such tables lose some clones; where checked, under half of the loss comes from unresolved V genes, and the rest has no known cause. D and trimming were read from the DNA, whereas the V and J calls and clone size are those reported in that table. The sample profile shows around 50,000 clones; approximately 95% of them were found once. The ten largest make up about 10% of the sample. Points the paper makes about the study in general: According to the authors, more investigation is needed, including longitudinal sampling and evaluation of a control group.

PBMCs were separated from peripheral blood, and TCR beta sequencing was performed on genomic DNA obtained from unsorted PBMCs. V was cut back by 2 bases and J by 5 bases, leaving a gap of 19 bases between them. The CDR3 contains 16 residues, cysteine and phenylalanine counted. Here the CDR3 DNA is all that survives: 48 bases in frame from base 1. Based on the germline V gene, the CDR1 and CDR2 sequences are MNHNS and SASEGT. This chain joins TRBV6-1 to TRBJ2-7; the D segment could be TRBD1, given 5 matching bases. The receptor was derived from a man aged 40-49 years with rheumatoid arthritis. The sample was PBMCs. The nucleotide sequence reads TGTGCCAGCAGTGAAAGGAATGTTAGACAGACCAACGAGCAGTACTTC. Protein translation: CASSERNVRQTNEQYF.